Sequencing of this T cell receptor (beta chain) was carried out in a study of T cell repertoires in cytomegalovirus infection. Background on the study: HLA-B-restricted CMV epitopes that are well studied were used alongside recently identified HLA-C-restricted ones. It can be stated that public TCR beta signatures indicated CMV infection as well as a matching HLA type. Findings and caveats of the study: CMV-specific TCR beta clonotypes restricted by HLA-C were the ones dominating the ex vivo response.

The V gene's germline CDR1 is SGDLS and CDR2 YYNGEE. The V and J ends lost 4 bases and 7 bases respectively, with 17 bases between them. CDR3 length equals 15 residues. TCRdb reprocessed the reads with MiXCR, giving one entry per CDR3 protein. The profile shows about 74,000 distinct CDR3 sequences, less than 30% of them singletons. Remarks on this clonotype: The antigen remains undetermined. A read error may be the cause here, since a much bigger clone is one base away.

The chain has TRBV9 and TRBJ2-2; no firm D call. The receptor was isolated from a human donor in good health (CMV status not recorded). Some clones in this sample may be carry-over from other donors' samples. The sample in question was CD8+ T cells from cultured PBMCs, obtained from culture after CMV antigen stimulation. CDR3: CASSSPGRSNGELFF. The CDR3 DNA follows: TGTGCCAGCAGCTCGCCCGGACGGAGTAACGGGGAGCTGTTTTTT.